The rows below give T cell receptor beta chains drawn from one sample of a study of cytomegalovirus exposure and HLA in healthy donors. Sequenced by immunoSEQ multiplex PCR; TCRdb stores in-frame clones only, minus some. The repertoire includes some 160,000 clones, over 80% of them detected once, and 6.3% sits in the top ten. What was sequenced was PBMCs. These receptors originate from a male donor in good health and CMV-seropositive. CDR3s include the opening cysteine and the closing phenylalanine or tryptophan. Each record gives: V gene, clone size, D gene, J gene, CDR3 DNA, CDR3 protein. A D gene is named only where the DNA matches it firmly. Where a row states a size, it is once, few, many or the class of an expanded clone; other rows omit it.

v_call: TRBV27
clone_size: -
d_call: TRBD1
j_call: TRBJ2-1
cdr3_nt: TGTGCCAGCAGTTCCGACAGGGGAGAATACAATGAGCAGTTCTTC
cdr3_aa: CASSSDRGEYNEQFF

v_call: TRBV7-9
clone_size: -
d_call: -
j_call: TRBJ2-3
cdr3_nt: TGTGCCAGCAGCTATTGGGAGGGAGGGGGGACAACTACGCAGTATTTT
cdr3_aa: CASSYWEGGGTTTQYF

v_call: TRBV28
clone_size: few
d_call: TRBD1
j_call: TRBJ1-5
cdr3_nt: TGTGCCAGCAGTTTCCGAGGGGCAGGGGGAGTTCAGCCCCAGCATTTT
cdr3_aa: CASSFRGAGGVQPQHF

v_call: TRBV11-3
clone_size: -
d_call: -
j_call: TRBJ2-3
cdr3_nt: TGTGCCAGCAGTCGGGAGTTCGGAGATACGCAGTATTTT
cdr3_aa: CASSREFGDTQYF

v_call: TRBV5-1
clone_size: -
d_call: TRBD1
j_call: TRBJ1-1
cdr3_nt: TGCGCCAGCTTCGACAGGGAGAGGGAAGCTTTCTTT
cdr3_aa: CASFDREREAFF

v_call: TRBV5-1
clone_size: -
d_call: -
j_call: TRBJ1-3
cdr3_nt: TGCGCCAGCAGCTTGGATCGGGCAGGGGGAAACACCATATATTTT
cdr3_aa: CASSLDRAGGNTIYF

v_call: TRBV19
clone_size: -
d_call: TRBD1
j_call: TRBJ1-2
cdr3_nt: TGTGCCAGTAGTATAAAAGGCAGGGGGAGAAGGAATAACTATGGCTACACCTTC
cdr3_aa: CASSIKGRGRRNNYGYTF

v_call: TRBV7-9
clone_size: -
d_call: -
j_call: TRBJ2-2
cdr3_nt: TGTTCCAGCAGCTACCTAGCCGGGGAGCTGTTTTTT
cdr3_aa: CSSSYLAGELFF

v_call: TRBV4-2
clone_size: -
d_call: TRBD1
j_call: TRBJ1-1
cdr3_nt: TGTGCCAGCAGCCAAGCGGGACAGGAAAGCACTGAAGCTTTCTTT
cdr3_aa: CASSQAGQESTEAFF

v_call: TRBV18
clone_size: -
d_call: TRBD2
j_call: TRBJ2-3
cdr3_nt: TGTGCCAGCTCACCGTCCACTAGCGGAGAGAGCACAGATACGCAGTATTTT
cdr3_aa: CASSPSTSGESTDTQYF

v_call: TRBV14
clone_size: -
d_call: -
j_call: TRBJ1-2
cdr3_nt: TGTGCCAGCAGCCCCACCGGTCTATCGGGCTATGGCTACACCTTC
cdr3_aa: CASSPTGLSGYGYTF

v_call: TRBV5-6
clone_size: -
d_call: -
j_call: TRBJ1-2
cdr3_nt: TGTGCCAGCAGCCCGACTTGGGGGGGTATAAATGGCTACACCTTC
cdr3_aa: CASSPTWGGINGYTF

v_call: TRBV27
clone_size: few
d_call: -
j_call: TRBJ1-2
cdr3_nt: TGTGCCAGCAGTTATCGACAGACCCCACATTTTGTCGGCTACACCTTC
cdr3_aa: CASSYRQTPHFVGYTF

v_call: TRBV19
clone_size: -
d_call: TRBD2
j_call: TRBJ2-7
cdr3_nt: TGTGCCAGTAAGCGGGAGGGGCTCGACGAGCAGTACTTC
cdr3_aa: CASKREGLDEQYF

v_call: TRBV11-2
clone_size: -
d_call: TRBD2
j_call: TRBJ2-1
cdr3_nt: TGTGCCAGCAGCTTAGATCACGGACTAGCGGGCTACAATGAGCAGTTCTTC
cdr3_aa: CASSLDHGLAGYNEQFF

v_call: TRBV18
clone_size: -
d_call: -
j_call: TRBJ2-4
cdr3_nt: TGTGCCAGCTCACCACCCCGAGACAGCAATAACATTCAGTACTTC
cdr3_aa: CASSPPRDSNNIQYF

v_call: TRBV5-1
clone_size: -
d_call: -
j_call: TRBJ2-7
cdr3_nt: TGCGCCAGCAGCTTGGGAGGCGATCTTAGCTCCTACGAGCAGTACTTC
cdr3_aa: CASSLGGDLSSYEQYF

v_call: TRBV7-9
clone_size: -
d_call: -
j_call: TRBJ2-1
cdr3_nt: TGTTCCAGCAGCTTAGGCCCGGGGGAGCAGTTCTTC
cdr3_aa: CSSSLGPGEQFF

v_call: TRBV15
clone_size: -
d_call: -
j_call: TRBJ2-7
cdr3_nt: TGTGCCACCAGCAGAGATATCGGTTCCTACGAGCAGTACTTC
cdr3_aa: CATSRDIGSYEQYF

v_call: TRBV7-2
clone_size: once
d_call: -
j_call: TRBJ1-1
cdr3_nt: TGTGCCAGCACCCCCGCGGGATGGAACACTGAAGCTTTCTTT
cdr3_aa: CASTPAGWNTEAFF

v_call: TRBV11-2
clone_size: -
d_call: -
j_call: TRBJ2-7
cdr3_nt: TGTGCCAGCAGCTATTCAGGGCTCTACGAGCAGTACTTC
cdr3_aa: CASSYSGLYEQYF

v_call: TRBV7-7
clone_size: -
d_call: TRBD1
j_call: TRBJ2-2
cdr3_nt: TGTGCTAGCAGCGACGAGACAGGGACGAACACCGGGGAGCTGTTTTTT
cdr3_aa: CASSDETGTNTGELFF

v_call: TRBV6-1
clone_size: -
d_call: TRBD1
j_call: TRBJ2-7
cdr3_nt: TGTGCCAGCAGTGAGGGACAGAACTACGAGCAGTACTTC
cdr3_aa: CASSEGQNYEQYF

v_call: TRBV15
clone_size: -
d_call: TRBD2
j_call: TRBJ2-1
cdr3_nt: TGTGCCACCAGCAGAGAAGGCGGGAGAAGGAATGAGCAGTTCTTC
cdr3_aa: CATSREGGRRNEQFF

v_call: TRBV19
clone_size: -
d_call: TRBD2
j_call: TRBJ2-7
cdr3_nt: TGTGCCAGTAGTATGGGAGGGAATTCCTACGAGCAGTACTTC
cdr3_aa: CASSMGGNSYEQYF